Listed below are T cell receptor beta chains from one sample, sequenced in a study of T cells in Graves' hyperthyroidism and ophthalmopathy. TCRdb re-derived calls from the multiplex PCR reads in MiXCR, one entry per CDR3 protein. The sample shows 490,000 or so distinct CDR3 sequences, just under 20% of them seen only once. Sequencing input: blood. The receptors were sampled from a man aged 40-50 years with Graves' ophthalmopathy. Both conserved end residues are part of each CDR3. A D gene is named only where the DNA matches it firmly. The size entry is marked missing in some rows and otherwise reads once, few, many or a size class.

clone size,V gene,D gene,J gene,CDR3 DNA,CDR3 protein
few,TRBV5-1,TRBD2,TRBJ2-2,TGCGCCAGCAGCTTGGCTGCAAGCGGGAGCGCGAACACCGGGGAGCTGTTTTTT,CASSLAASGSANTGELFF
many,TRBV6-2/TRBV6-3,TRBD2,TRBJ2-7,TGTGCCAGCAGCCATCAGACGGGAGGGCCAAAGTACGAGCAGTACTTC,CASSHQTGGPKYEQYF
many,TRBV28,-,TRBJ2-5,TGTGCCAGCAGTTTATCGGCTCACGTCGGGACCCAGTACTTC,CASSLSAHVGTQYF
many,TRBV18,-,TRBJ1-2,TGTGCCAGCTCACCGGGACCTCGCTTAGGTGGCTACACCTTC,CASSPGPRLGGYTF
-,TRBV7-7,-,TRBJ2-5,TGTGCTAGCAGCTTAGCCGGGCCCACCGGAGAGACCCAGTACTTC,CASSLAGPTGETQYF
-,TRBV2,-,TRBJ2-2,TGTGCCAGCAGTGAAGTAGGATCCCCAACCGGGGAGCTGTTTTTT,CASSEVGSPTGELFF
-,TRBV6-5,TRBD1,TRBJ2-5,TGTGCCAGCAGTTACGCGGGACAGGGGCAGACCCGGTACTTC,CASSYAGQGQTRYF
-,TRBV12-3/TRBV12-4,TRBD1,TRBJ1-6,TGTGCCAGCAGTCACCGGGACAGAAGCCCTAATTCACCCCTCCACTTT,CASSHRDRSPNSPLHF
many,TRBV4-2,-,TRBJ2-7,TGTGCCAGCAGCCAAGCAAATAGCGGAAATTACGAGCAGTACTTC,CASSQANSGNYEQYF
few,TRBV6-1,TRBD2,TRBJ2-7,TGTGCCAGCAGTCCCTCCGGGACTAGTCCGCGAGAGCAGTACTTC,CASSPSGTSPREQYF
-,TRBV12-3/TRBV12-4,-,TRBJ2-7,TGTGCCAGCAAGGACCGGCGCTCCTACGAGCAGTACTTC,CASKDRRSYEQYF
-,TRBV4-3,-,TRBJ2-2,TGCGCCAGCAGCCAAGATCCAGCGGGCAACACCGGGGAGCTGTTTTTT,CASSQDPAGNTGELFF
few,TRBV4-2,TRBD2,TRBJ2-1,TGTGCCAGCAGCCAAGTCCGAGCGGGAACGTACAATGAGCAGTTCTTC,CASSQVRAGTYNEQFF
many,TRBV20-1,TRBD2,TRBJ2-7,TGCAGTGCCAGTCTAGCGGGAGGGCCATGGAGCTCCTACGAGCAGTACTTC,CSASLAGGPWSSYEQYF
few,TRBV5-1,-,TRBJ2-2,TGCGCCAGCAGCTTCTACAGGGTTTCGGCCGGGGAGCTGTTTTTT,CASSFYRVSAGELFF
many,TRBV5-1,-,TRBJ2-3,TGCGCCAGCAGCGTTACAGATACGCAGTATTTT,CASSVTDTQYF
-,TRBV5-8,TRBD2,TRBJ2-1,TGTGCCAGCAGCTCTAGCGGGGGGCACAATGAGCAGTTCTTC,CASSSSGGHNEQFF
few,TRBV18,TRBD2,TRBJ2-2,TGTGCCAGCTCACCACTAGCGGGAAGGAACACCGGGGAGCTGTTTTTT,CASSPLAGRNTGELFF
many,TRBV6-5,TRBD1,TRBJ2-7,TGTGCCAGCAGTTCCAAAGGAGGCGGACAGGGCACCTACGAGCAGTACTTC,CASSSKGGGQGTYEQYF
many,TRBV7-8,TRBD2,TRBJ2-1,TGTGCCAGCAGCGCCCTAGCGGGGGGGCCCTACAATGAGCAGTTCTTC,CASSALAGGPYNEQFF
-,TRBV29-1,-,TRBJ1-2,TGCAGCGTTTCGGGCGTGGATGGCTACACCTTC,CSVSGVDGYTF
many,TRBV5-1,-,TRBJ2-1,TGCGCCAGCAGCACCGGGACGCTCAATGAGCAGTTCTTC,CASSTGTLNEQFF
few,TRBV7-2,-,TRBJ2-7,TGTGCCAGCAGCTTAGATCAGGGAGACTACGAGCAGTACTTC,CASSLDQGDYEQYF
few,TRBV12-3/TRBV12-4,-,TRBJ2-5,TGTGCCAGCAGCCAACATAGCGCGCAAGAGACCCAGTACTTC,CASSQHSAQETQYF
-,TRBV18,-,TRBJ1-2,TGTGCCAGCTCCCCACAGAAAAACTATGGCTACACCTTC,CASSPQKNYGYTF
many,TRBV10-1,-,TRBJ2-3,TGCGCCAGCAGTGAACAAGGGGGAAGGGCAGATACGCAGTATTTT,CASSEQGGRADTQYF
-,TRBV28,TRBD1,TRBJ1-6,TGTGCCAGCAGTTTAACCGGGACAGGGGTTAATTCACCCCTCCACTTT,CASSLTGTGVNSPLHF
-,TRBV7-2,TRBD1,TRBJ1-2,TGTGCCAGCAGCTTAGCCCCGACAGGGCTTAACTATGGCTACACCTTC,CASSLAPTGLNYGYTF
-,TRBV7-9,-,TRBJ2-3,TGTGCCAGCAGCTTGGCCCAGGGGAGCACAGATACGCAGTATTTT,CASSLAQGSTDTQYF
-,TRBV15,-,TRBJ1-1,TGTGCCACCAGCAGAGAGGGGGACACTGAAGCTTTCTTT,CATSREGDTEAFF
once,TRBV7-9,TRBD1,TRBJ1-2,TGTGCCAGCAGCCCCTTAAGGACAGGGGGCGAGGGCACCTTC,CASSPLRTGGEGTF
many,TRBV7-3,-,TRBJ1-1,TGTGCCAGCAGCTCCCTAATGAACACTGAAGCTTTCTTT,CASSSLMNTEAFF
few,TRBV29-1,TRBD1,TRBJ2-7,TGCAGCGTTGCAGGGACAGGGGCCTACGAGCAGTACTTC,CSVAGTGAYEQYF
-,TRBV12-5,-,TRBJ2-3,TGTGCTAGTGGTTTGGGACAACCCACAGATACGCAGTATTTT,CASGLGQPTDTQYF
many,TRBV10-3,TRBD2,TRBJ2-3,TGTGCCATCACGACTAGCAGTACAGATACGCAGTATTTT,CAITTSSTDTQYF
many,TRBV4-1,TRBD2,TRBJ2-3,TGCGCCAGCAGCCAAGAGGGCTTAAGCGGGGGGAGGTCAGATACGCAGTATTTT,CASSQEGLSGGRSDTQYF
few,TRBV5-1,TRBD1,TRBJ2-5,TGCGCCAGCAGCGAACGGACAGGGGGCAGTCAAGAGACCCAGTACTTC,CASSERTGGSQETQYF
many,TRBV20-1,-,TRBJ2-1,TGCAGTGCTGCAGGACAGAGCTCCTACAATGAGCAGTTCTTC,CSAAGQSSYNEQFF
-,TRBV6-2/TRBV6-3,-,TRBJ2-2,TGTGCCAGCAGTTCCGGACACCTCACCGGGGAGCTGTTTTTT,CASSSGHLTGELFF
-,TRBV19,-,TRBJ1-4,TGTGCCAGCCCCGCACCCCAAACTGAAAAACTGTTTTTT,CASPAPQTEKLFF
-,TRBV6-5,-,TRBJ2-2,TGTGCCAGCAGTTACGAGAGGCGTCTAGGGGGGGAGCTGTTTTTT,CASSYERRLGGELFF